Below, 25 T cell receptor beta chains from the same sample are listed, as sequenced in a study of blood T cell repertoires in COVID-19. The data were produced by immunoSEQ multiplex PCR, yet TCRdb's version contains in-frame clones alone and is incomplete. This sample has more than 100,000 clones, with 85% to 90% found just once. Sequencing input: peripheral blood. These receptors came from a man aged 45-60 years with active or convalescent COVID-19.

The chain has TRBV3-1 (or the pseudogene TRBV3-2) and TRBJ2-5; 11 nucleotides align to TRBD2. CDR1 LGHDT and CDR2 YNNKEL come from the germline V gene (reference sequence). This CDR3 spans 19 amino acids. V was clipped by 2 bases and J by 2 bases; unmatched bases: 13. Here the CDR3 reads CASSQTLVSSGGYQETQYF. In nucleotides, the CDR3 is TGTGCCAGCAGCCAAACCCTCGTGTCTAGCGGGGGGTATCAAGAGACCCAGTACTTC.

This clone is a singleton in its sample. DNA for the CDR3: TGTGCCACCAGCAGCCCAAGGACTAGCGTTGCCTACGAGCAGTACTTC. Its translation is CATSSPRTSVAYEQYF. The gene calls are TRBV15 and TRBJ2-7; 9 bases align to TRBD2. Germline V gene lookup returns CDR1 LNHNV and CDR2 YYDKDF (reference sequence). The CDR3 extends over 16 amino acids. Unmatched junction bases numbered 8, after V lost 3 bases and J lost 2 bases. Complete variable domain (other parts from reference TRBV15 and TRBJ2-7): DAMVIQNPRYQVTQFGKPVTLSCSQTLNHNVMYWYQQKSSQAPKLLFHYYDKDFNNEADTPDNFQSRRPNTSFCFLDIRSPGLGDTAMYLCATSSPRTSVAYEQYFGPGTRLTVT.

There are a few counts of this clone. This sequence joins TRBV7-9 and TRBJ2-2, with D maybe TRBD1 (5 bases). The germline V gene encodes CDR1 SEHNR and CDR2 FQNEAQ (reference sequence). Trimming shortened V by 6 bases and J by 3 bases, and 8 bases separated the two germline ends. CDR3 length equals 13 residues. The CDR3 DNA follows: TGTGCCAGCAGTTCCAGGGACACCGGGGAGCTGTTTTTT. Residues: CASSSRDTGELFF.

CDR3 sequence reads: CASGERQVVGNQPQHF. The CDR3 DNA sequence: TGCGCCAGCGGAGAGCGACAGGTTGTGGGCAATCAGCCCCAGCATTTT. V is TRBV10-2 and J is TRBJ1-5; perhaps TRBD1 as D (6 bases). This CDR3 spans 16 amino acids. V lost 8 bases and J 2 bases, leaving 19 bases between the germline ends. Germline V CDR1 and CDR2: WSHSY, SAAADI.

The chain uses TRBV18 and TRBJ2-2; weak D call: TRBD2 (5 bases). This CDR3 spans 15 amino acids. The V and J ends lost 3 bases and 1 base respectively, with 9 bases between them. Germline V gives CDR1 KGHSH, CDR2 LQKENI. As DNA, the CDR3 is TGTGCCAGCTCACCGTTCCGGGAGAACACCGGGGAGCTGTTTTTT. It encodes CASSPFRENTGELFF.

The genes are TRBV11-2 and TRBJ2-6, with a weak D call TRBD2 (7 bases). The CDR3 length is 16 residues. CDR1 and CDR2 from the germline V gene are SGHAT and FQNNGV. Trimming shortened V by 4 bases and J by 3 bases, and 13 bases separated the two germline ends. The CDR3 region is CASSSRGAGGANVLTF. In DNA, the CDR3 is TGTGCCAGCAGCTCCCGGGGGGCAGGTGGGGCCAACGTCCTGACTTTC.

This sequence joins TRBV30 and TRBJ2-7, with D tentatively TRBD2 (5 bases). Germline lookup yields CDR1 GTSNPN and CDR2 SVGIG (reference sequence). V lost 0 bases to trimming and J lost 6 bases, with 15 bases between them. CDR3 length equals 14 residues. CDR3 residues: CAWSVGQVSGEQYF. CDR3 coding DNA: TGTGCCTGGAGTGTAGGCCAGGTGAGCGGCGAGCAGTACTTC.

This clone was counted only a few times. The J gene is TRBJ1-2, the V gene TRBV7-2; 9 bases fit TRBD1. The CDR3 loop spans 15 amino acids. V dropped 5 bases and J dropped 8; count of bases not matched to a gene: 12. CDR1 and CDR2 (germline): SGHTA, FQGNSA. CDR3 DNA: TGTGCCAGCAGCCAGGCGGGACAGGGCCAACGAGGCTACACCTTC. As protein: CASSQAGQGQRGYTF.

V is TRBV10-3 and J is TRBJ2-7, with 11 bases fitting TRBD1. The germline V gene encodes CDR1 ENHRY and CDR2 SYGVKD. The CDR3 loop spans 15 amino acids. V dropped 4 bases and J dropped 6; count of bases not matched to a gene: 8. CDR3 bases: TGTGCCATCAGTGGCAGGGACAGGGGGATTGGCGAGCAGTACTTC. It specifies CAISGRDRGIGEQYF.

This clone was seen a few times. V gene TRBV30 combines with J gene TRBJ1-5; no clear D. Germline values: CDR1 GTSNPN, CDR2 SVGIG (reference sequence). This CDR3 contains 13 residues. V dropped 1 base and J dropped 5 bases, with 9 bases sitting between them. The CDR3 DNA reads TGTGCCTGGAGTGCTGACGGGGATCAGCCCCAGCATTTT. Protein: CAWSADGDQPQHF.

This chain joins TRBV6-4 and TRBJ2-3; TRBD2 is a possible D gene (6 bases). Deletions cut 6 bases from V and 5 bases from J, with 12 bases between. CDR3 length: 13 residues. CDR1 is MRHNA and CDR2 is SNTAGT in the germline V gene. The chain's CDR3 is CASSLQAGDTQYF. Written as DNA, the CDR3 is TGTGCCAGCAGCCTCCAAGCGGGAGATACGCAGTATTTT.

V gene TRBV7-2 combines with J gene TRBJ1-6; D is unresolved. The germline V and J ends were trimmed by 1 base and 9 bases, with 10 bases remaining between them. CDR3 length: 14 amino acids. The germline gives CDR1 SGHTA, CDR2 FQGNSA. The CDR3 bases are TGTGCCAGCAGCTTAGTCCCAGGCCCTTCACCCCTCCACTTT. Translation gives CASSLVPGPSPLHF.

The chain uses TRBV15 and TRBJ2-7, with TRBD2 matching 8 bases. In germline, CDR1 is LNHNV, CDR2 YYDKDF (reference sequence). The CDR3 is 15 amino acids. V shed 6 bases and J 6 bases; nucleotides not matched to a gene: 13. In DNA form, the CDR3 reads TGTGCCACCAGAAACCCAAGCGGGGGCTGGTCCGAGCAGTACTTC. Amino acids: CATRNPSGGWSEQYF. The variable domain in full, with the rest retrieved from reference TRBV15 and TRBJ2-7, is DAMVIQNPRYQVTQFGKPVTLSCSQTLNHNVMYWYQQKSSQAPKLLFHYYDKDFNNEADTPDNFQSRRPNTSFCFLDIRSPGLGDTAMYLCATRNPSGGWSEQYFGPGTRLTVT.

V and J are TRBV15 and TRBJ2-5, with TRBD2 as a possible D gene (5 bases). The germline V and J ends were trimmed by 0 bases and 2 bases, with 16 bases remaining between them. The CDR3 length is 17 residues. Germline V gives CDR1 LNHNV, CDR2 YYDKDF (reference sequence). This CDR3 is CATSRDHGKSWQETQYF. CDR3 sequence (DNA): TGTGCCACCAGCAGAGATCACGGGAAAAGTTGGCAAGAGACCCAGTACTTC.

The rearrangement uses TRBV4-3 and TRBJ2-3; 9 nucleotides align to TRBD2. Per the germline V gene, CDR1 is LGHNA and CDR2 is YSLEER. The CDR3 is made up of 16 amino acids. Losses at the gene ends were 3 bases for V and 2 bases for J; bases not matched to a gene: 6. CDR3 sequence: CASSHSRGGYTDTQYF. CDR3 bases: TGCGCCAGCAGCCACTCGCGGGGGGGGTACACAGATACGCAGTATTTT.

The rearrangement uses TRBV6-6 and TRBJ1-3, with 8 bases fitting TRBD1. The CDR3 extends over 17 amino acids. CDR1 and CDR2 (germline): MNHNY, SVGAGI (reference sequence). With 5 bases clipped from V and 2 bases from J, the junction kept 11 bases outside the gene matches. The CDR3 reads CASSPRTGSSPGNTIYF. CDR3 nucleotides: TGTGCCAGCAGTCCCCGGACAGGGTCGTCTCCTGGAAACACCATATATTTT.

This sequence joins TRBV19 and TRBJ2-7; a possible D gene is TRBD2 (5 bases). V lost 7 bases and J 0 bases, leaving 10 bases between the germline ends. This CDR3 spans 13 amino acids. In germline, CDR1 is LNHDA, CDR2 SQIVND (reference sequence). This chain's CDR3 is CASTGGSSYEQYF. In DNA, the CDR3 is TGTGCCAGTACGGGTGGGAGCTCCTACGAGCAGTACTTC.

This chain joins TRBV11-3 and TRBJ1-5; TRBD1 aligns across 9 bases. The germline V gene has CDR1 SGHNT and CDR2 YENEEA. With V trimmed by 5 bases and J by 1 base, 6 bases remained unmatched. The CDR3 runs 16 residues. CDR3 residues: CASSTRQGVSNQPQHF. CDR3 in DNA: TGTGCCAGCAGCACCCGACAGGGGGTGAGCAATCAGCCCCAGCATTTT.

The CDR3 bases are TGTGCCAGCAGAAGTGGACTAGCGGGATTTAGCTCCTACGAGCAGTACTTC. It encodes CASRSGLAGFSSYEQYF. The genes are TRBV5-6 and TRBJ2-7, with TRBD2 matching 12 bases. The trim removed 5 bases at V and 0 bases at J, leaving 9 bases unmatched. The germline gives CDR1 SGHDT, CDR2 YYEEEE. This CDR3 is built from 17 residues.

This sequence joins TRBV5-6 and TRBJ2-7, with 9 bases identical to TRBD1. There are 15 residues in the CDR3. Germline-derived CDR1 and CDR2 are SGHDT and YYEEEE. V gave up 3 bases and J gave up 2 bases; unmatched junction bases: 6. Here the CDR3 reads CASSSLTGGPYEQYF. The CDR3 DNA follows: TGTGCCAGCAGCTCTCTAACAGGGGGCCCCTACGAGCAGTACTTC. The variable domain in full, with the rest retrieved from reference TRBV5-6 and TRBJ2-7, is DAGVTQSPTHLIKTRGQQVTLRCSPKSGHDTVSWYQQALGQGPQFIFQYYEEEERQRGNFPDRFSGHQFPNYSSELNVNALLLGDSALYLCASSSLTGGPYEQYFGPGTRLTVT.

The chain recombines TRBV15 with TRBJ2-7; tentative D call: TRBD1 (6 bases). The germline V gene has CDR1 LNHNV and CDR2 YYDKDF (reference sequence). V lost 1 base, J lost 4 bases, and 14 bases lay in between. The CDR3 covers 15 residues. CDR3 protein: CATSRAHREWYEQYF. The CDR3 DNA sequence: TGTGCCACCAGCAGAGCACACAGGGAGTGGTACGAGCAGTACTTC.

This clone came up once. This rearrangement joins TRBV21-1 to TRBJ2-6; no DNA check was done on the table's D call, TRBD2. TRBV21-1 is described as a pseudogene. CDR3 length equals 18 residues. CDR3 bases: TGTGCCAGCAGCAAAGAGACCGACTACAAATCTGGGGCCAACGTCCTGACTTTC. Encoded protein: CASSKETDYKSGANVLTF.

The chain links TRBV6-5 to TRBJ1-2; a possible D gene is TRBD1 (6 bases). The CDR3 is made up of 14 amino acids. From germline, CDR1 is MNHEY and CDR2 SVGAGI. V was trimmed by 6 bases and J by 7 bases, leaving 18 bases between them. The CDR3 spells CASRLEWGGRGYTF. CDR3 bases: TGTGCCAGCAGGCTCGAGTGGGGGGGCCGTGGCTACACCTTC.

The chain combines TRBV5-4 with TRBJ1-2; weak D call: TRBD1 (5 bases). The germline V gene has CDR1 SGHNT and CDR2 YYREEE (reference sequence). CDR3 size: 15 residues. V lost 5 bases, J lost 4 bases, and 18 bases lay in between. In nucleotides, the CDR3 is TGTGCCAGCAGTCCCGGGGGGGGGAATAGCTATGGCTACACCTTC. Its protein is CASSPGGGNSYGYTF.

The chain recombines TRBV2 with TRBJ1-6, with 10 bases fitting TRBD1. The CDR3 has 17 amino acids. Losses at the gene ends were 4 bases for V and 2 bases for J; bases not matched to a gene: 5. The germline CDR1 and CDR2 sequences are SNHLY and FYNNEI. The CDR3 protein is CASSAGQGFTYNSPLHF. In nucleotides, the CDR3 is TGTGCCAGCAGTGCGGGACAGGGGTTCACCTATAATTCACCCCTCCACTTT.